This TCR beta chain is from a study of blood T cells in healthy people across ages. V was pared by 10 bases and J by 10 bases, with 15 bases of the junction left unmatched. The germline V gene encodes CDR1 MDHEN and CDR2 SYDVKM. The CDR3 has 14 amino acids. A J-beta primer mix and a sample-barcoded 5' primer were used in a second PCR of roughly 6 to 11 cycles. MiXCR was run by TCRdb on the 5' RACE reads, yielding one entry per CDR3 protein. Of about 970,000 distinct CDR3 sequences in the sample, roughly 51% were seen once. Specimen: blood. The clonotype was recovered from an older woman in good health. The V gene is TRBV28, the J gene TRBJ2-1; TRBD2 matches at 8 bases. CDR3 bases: TGTGCCACAAACCCAGCGGGAGACACCTACGAGCAGTTCTTC. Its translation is CATNPAGDTYEQFF.